Listed below are T cell receptor beta chains from one sample, sequenced in a study of response to subunit inactivated influenza vaccine. TCRdb ran MiXCR on the RT-PCR reads and lists one entry per CDR3 protein. The sample includes 500,000 to 550,000 distinct CDR3 sequences, around a quarter seen only once; the top ten take 2.5% to 3.5%. The same sample was also studied in work on T cells expressing NK-cell markers.

The sample in question was CD4+ T cells sorted from PBMCs, obtained about 12 days after vaccination. Every receptor here comes from a man aged 50 or older who received an inactivated influenza vaccine. Each CDR3 is given with its conserved first and last residue.

v_call: TRBV20-1; j_call: TRBJ2-1; cdr3_aa: CSARTGDEQFF
v_call: TRBV20-1; j_call: TRBJ2-4; cdr3_aa: CSAGEWGAGTTLAKNIQYF
v_call: TRBV5-1; j_call: TRBJ1-1; cdr3_aa: CASSDGGLNTEAFF
v_call: TRBV6-1; j_call: TRBJ1-6; cdr3_aa: CASRGVGGSPLHF
v_call: TRBV30; j_call: TRBJ1-1; cdr3_aa: CAWSVGSRTEAFF
v_call: TRBV7-2; j_call: TRBJ2-7; cdr3_aa: CASSLLVGEQYF
v_call: TRBV4-3; j_call: TRBJ2-5; cdr3_aa: CASSQDPVGRETQYF
v_call: TRBV14; j_call: TRBJ2-1; cdr3_aa: CASTTGTGYNEQFF
v_call: TRBV12-5; j_call: TRBJ2-1; cdr3_aa: CASGSGFGEQFF
v_call: TRBV12-3/TRBV12-4; j_call: TRBJ1-6; cdr3_aa: CASSRRGANSPLHF
v_call: TRBV25-1; j_call: TRBJ2-2; cdr3_aa: CASSEALGNTGELFF
v_call: TRBV28; j_call: TRBJ2-3; cdr3_aa: CASSTPAGGGAYTQYF
v_call: TRBV5-5; j_call: TRBJ1-5; cdr3_aa: CASSLSVYNQPQHF
v_call: TRBV20-1; j_call: TRBJ2-7; cdr3_aa: CSGRDRGFSYEQYF
v_call: TRBV7-8; j_call: TRBJ2-3; cdr3_aa: CASSPKPAWSTDTQYF
v_call: TRBV9; j_call: TRBJ2-3; cdr3_aa: CASSVSTSGSTDTQYF
v_call: TRBV11-1; j_call: TRBJ2-5; cdr3_aa: CASSLGIVGGRQVETQYF
v_call: TRBV20-1; j_call: TRBJ2-2; cdr3_aa: CSARDAGRANTGELFF
v_call: TRBV20-1; j_call: TRBJ2-1; cdr3_aa: CSASGGSNNEQFF
v_call: TRBV6-5; j_call: TRBJ2-5; cdr3_aa: CASSKSQETQYF
v_call: TRBV6-2/TRBV6-3; j_call: TRBJ2-7; cdr3_aa: CASSYGVSLLNEQYF
v_call: TRBV20-1; j_call: TRBJ2-3; cdr3_aa: CSARDADRGYTDTQYF
v_call: TRBV10-3; j_call: TRBJ2-1; cdr3_aa: CAISKGLAGGNNEQFF
v_call: TRBV9; j_call: TRBJ2-1; cdr3_aa: CASSGRQARDEQFF
v_call: TRBV3-1; j_call: TRBJ2-1; cdr3_aa: CASSQDGLFGNEQFF
v_call: TRBV5-1; j_call: TRBJ1-5; cdr3_aa: CASSAEGSQPQHF
v_call: TRBV18; j_call: TRBJ2-1; cdr3_aa: CASSRSGFEQFF
v_call: TRBV24-1; j_call: TRBJ2-3; cdr3_aa: CATSERLAGRTDTQYF
v_call: TRBV20-1; j_call: TRBJ2-1; cdr3_aa: CSARAGLAGGNEQFF
v_call: TRBV4-3; j_call: TRBJ2-3; cdr3_aa: CASSQDGTSGRHVTQYF
v_call: TRBV7-2; j_call: TRBJ2-1; cdr3_aa: CASSLLGIPYNEQFF
v_call: TRBV20-1; j_call: TRBJ2-7; cdr3_aa: CSASRTRRNEQYF
v_call: TRBV18; j_call: TRBJ2-5; cdr3_aa: CASSPGTKETQYF
v_call: TRBV5-1; j_call: TRBJ1-3; cdr3_aa: CASSLAYGSGNTIYF
v_call: TRBV20-1; j_call: TRBJ1-5; cdr3_aa: CSARATSSPSYQPQHF
v_call: TRBV12-3/TRBV12-4; j_call: TRBJ2-7; cdr3_aa: CASSLTGNFYEQYF
v_call: TRBV5-1; j_call: TRBJ2-1; cdr3_aa: CASSLWGANNEQFF
v_call: TRBV20-1; j_call: TRBJ2-5; cdr3_aa: CSARDSSGRAQGNQETQYF
v_call: TRBV12-3/TRBV12-4; j_call: TRBJ2-5; cdr3_aa: CASGGQKETQYF
v_call: TRBV10-3; j_call: TRBJ2-5; cdr3_aa: CAISESWALSETQYF
v_call: TRBV5-1; j_call: TRBJ2-3; cdr3_aa: CASSLIRDGNTQYF
v_call: TRBV6-2/TRBV6-3; j_call: TRBJ2-1; cdr3_aa: CASSYQGSSYNEQFF
v_call: TRBV7-2; j_call: TRBJ2-1; cdr3_aa: CASSPAGASGGYNEQFF
v_call: TRBV7-8; j_call: TRBJ1-1; cdr3_aa: CASSSRQPDSFMNTEAFF
v_call: TRBV6-1; j_call: TRBJ1-2; cdr3_aa: CASSPAGPEEGYGYTF
v_call: TRBV12-3/TRBV12-4; j_call: TRBJ1-5; cdr3_aa: CASTPDGSNQPQHF
v_call: TRBV20-1; j_call: TRBJ1-1; cdr3_aa: CSARGVGASTEAFF
v_call: TRBV5-1; j_call: TRBJ2-3; cdr3_aa: CASSLGVRGGTDTQYF
v_call: TRBV10-2; j_call: TRBJ1-2; cdr3_aa: CASSESTGTNYGYTF
v_call: TRBV29-1; j_call: TRBJ1-5; cdr3_aa: CSVAQGSKDQPQHF
v_call: TRBV10-3; j_call: TRBJ2-1; cdr3_aa: CAISGGLAGARNEQFF
v_call: TRBV4-2; j_call: TRBJ2-3; cdr3_aa: CASSQGKIGLASTDTQYF